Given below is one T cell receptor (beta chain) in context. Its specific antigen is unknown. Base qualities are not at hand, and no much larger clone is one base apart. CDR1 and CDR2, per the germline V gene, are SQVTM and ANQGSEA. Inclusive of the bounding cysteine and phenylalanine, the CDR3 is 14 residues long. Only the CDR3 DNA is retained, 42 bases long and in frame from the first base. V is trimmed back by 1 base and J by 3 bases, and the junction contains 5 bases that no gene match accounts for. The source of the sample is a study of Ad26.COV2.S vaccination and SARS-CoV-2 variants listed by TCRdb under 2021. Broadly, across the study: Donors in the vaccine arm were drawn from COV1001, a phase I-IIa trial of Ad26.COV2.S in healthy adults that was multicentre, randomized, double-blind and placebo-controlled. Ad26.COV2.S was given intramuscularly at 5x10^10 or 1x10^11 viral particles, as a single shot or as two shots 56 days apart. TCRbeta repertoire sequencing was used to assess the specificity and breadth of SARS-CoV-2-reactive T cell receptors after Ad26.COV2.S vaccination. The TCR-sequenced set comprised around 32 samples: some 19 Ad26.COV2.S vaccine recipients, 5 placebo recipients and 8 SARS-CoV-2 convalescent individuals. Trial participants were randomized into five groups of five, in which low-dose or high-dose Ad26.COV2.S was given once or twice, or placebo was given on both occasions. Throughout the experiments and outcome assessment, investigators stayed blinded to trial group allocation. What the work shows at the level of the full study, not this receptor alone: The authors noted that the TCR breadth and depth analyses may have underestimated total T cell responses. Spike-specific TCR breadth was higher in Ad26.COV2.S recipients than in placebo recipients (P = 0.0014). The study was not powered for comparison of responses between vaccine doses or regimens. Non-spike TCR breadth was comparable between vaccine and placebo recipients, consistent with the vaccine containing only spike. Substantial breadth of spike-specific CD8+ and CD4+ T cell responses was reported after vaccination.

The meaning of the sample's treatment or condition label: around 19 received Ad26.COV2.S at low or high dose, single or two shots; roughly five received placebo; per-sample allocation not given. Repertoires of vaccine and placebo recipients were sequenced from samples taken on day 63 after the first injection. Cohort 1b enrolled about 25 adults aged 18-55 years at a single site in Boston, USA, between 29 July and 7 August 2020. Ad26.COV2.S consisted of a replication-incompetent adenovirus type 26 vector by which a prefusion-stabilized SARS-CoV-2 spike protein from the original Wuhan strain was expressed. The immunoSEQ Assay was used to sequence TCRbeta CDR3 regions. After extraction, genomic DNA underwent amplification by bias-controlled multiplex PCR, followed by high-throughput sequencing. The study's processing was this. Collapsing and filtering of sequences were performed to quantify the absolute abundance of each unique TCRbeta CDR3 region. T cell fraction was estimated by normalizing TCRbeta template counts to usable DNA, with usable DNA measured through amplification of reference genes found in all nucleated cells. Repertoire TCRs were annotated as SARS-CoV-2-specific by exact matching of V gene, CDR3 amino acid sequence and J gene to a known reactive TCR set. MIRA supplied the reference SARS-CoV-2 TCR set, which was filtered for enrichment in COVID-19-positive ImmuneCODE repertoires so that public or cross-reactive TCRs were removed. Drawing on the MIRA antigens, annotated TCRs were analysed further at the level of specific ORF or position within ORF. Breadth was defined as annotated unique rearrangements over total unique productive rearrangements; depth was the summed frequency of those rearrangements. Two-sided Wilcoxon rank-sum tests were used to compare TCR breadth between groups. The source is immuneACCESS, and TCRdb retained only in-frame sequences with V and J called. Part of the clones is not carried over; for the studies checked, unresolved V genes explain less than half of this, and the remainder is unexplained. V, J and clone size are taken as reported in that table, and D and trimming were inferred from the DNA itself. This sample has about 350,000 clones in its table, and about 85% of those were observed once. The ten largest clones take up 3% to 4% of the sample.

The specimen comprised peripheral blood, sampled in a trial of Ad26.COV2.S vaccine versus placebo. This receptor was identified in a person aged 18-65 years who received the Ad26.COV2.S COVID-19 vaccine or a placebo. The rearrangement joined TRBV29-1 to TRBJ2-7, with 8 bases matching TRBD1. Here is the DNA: TGCAGCGTTGAAGGGACAGGGACTTACTACGAGCAGTACTTC. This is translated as CSVEGTGTYYEQYF.